These 19 T cell receptor beta chains share one sample of origin, sequenced in a study of T cell repertoires in cytomegalovirus infection. TCRdb independently ran MiXCR on the reads; one entry per CDR3 protein. The profile shows 350,000 to 450,000 distinct CDR3 sequences, 15% to 20% of them singletons. Sequenced: PBMCs. The origin of the receptors is a human donor in good health (CMV status not recorded). Some clones in this sample may be carry-over from other donors' samples.

The V and J genes are TRBV12-3 or TRBV12-4 and TRBJ2-5; a possible D gene is TRBD2 (6 bases). The CDR3 is made up of 16 amino acids. Trimming stripped 5 bases from V and 1 base from J, with 17 bases between. CDR3 amino acids: CASSQPGRSGQETQYF. DNA for the CDR3: TGTGCCAGCAGTCAACCAGGGCGTAGCGGCCAAGAGACCCAGTACTTC.

This clonotype has only a few counts. The chain recombines TRBV7-7 with TRBJ2-1; D perhaps matches TRBD1 (6 bases). The CDR3 is 15 amino acids. Germline CDR1 is SSHAT and CDR2 is FNYEAQ (reference sequence). V was cut by 5 bases and J by 4 bases, with 15 bases left in between. The CDR3 sequence: CASSERDTTYNEQFF. CDR3 DNA sequence: TGTGCCAGCAGCGAACGGGACACCACATACAATGAGCAGTTCTTC.

This clonotype was seen at least ten times. The rearrangement uses TRBV7-2 and TRBJ2-5, with D possibly being TRBD1 or TRBD2 (5 bases each). Trimming cost V 10 bases and J 7 bases, with 25 bases left between them. This CDR3 contains 15 residues. CDR1 is SGHTA, CDR2 FQGNSA, per germline. The CDR3 bases are TGTGCCACCGGGGCGAGCAACATTATCACAGGGACCCAGTACTTC. Its protein product is CATGASNIITGTQYF.

There are a few counts of this clonotype. The chain combines TRBV2 with TRBJ2-5; D not resolved. CDR3 size: 13 residues. Per germline, CDR1 SNHLY and CDR2 FYNNEI. The V gene lost 8 bases and the J gene lost 2 bases, with 12 bases spanning the gap. In DNA form, the CDR3 reads TGTGCCAGCTCTCAAGCCGGGCAAGAGACCCAGTACTTC. The encoded protein is CASSQAGQETQYF.

The J gene is TRBJ2-5, the V gene TRBV3-1, with 7 bases matching TRBD2. Germline V gives CDR1 LGHDT, CDR2 YNNKEL (reference sequence). Trimming took 0 bases from V and 2 from J; bases not matched to a gene: 3. This CDR3 has 15 residues. CDR3 in amino acids: CASSQELATQETQYF. CDR3 coding DNA: TGTGCCAGCAGCCAAGAACTAGCGACACAAGAGACCCAGTACTTC.

This clonotype was recorded only once. A much more abundant neighbour one base away suggests this may be a read error. The chain joins TRBV7-8 to TRBJ2-7; D is perhaps TRBD1 (6 bases). The V gene lost 3 bases and the J gene lost 2 bases, with 11 bases spanning the gap. Germline V CDR1 and CDR2: SGHVS, FQNEAQ. The CDR3 sequence is 14 residues long. The CDR3 region is CASSFRTAAYEQYV. In nucleotides, the CDR3 is TGTGCCAGCAGCTTTCGGACAGCAGCCTACGAGCAGTACGTC.

Only a few counts were recorded for this clonotype. This chain uses TRBV12-3 or TRBV12-4 with TRBJ1-1; 8 bases align to TRBD1. The CDR3 length is 16 residues. J gave up 0 bases and V 6 bases, and 9 bases lay outside the gene matches. The CDR3: CASSQTGGKVNTEAFF. The CDR3 coding sequence is TGTGCCAGCAGCCAAACAGGGGGGAAGGTGAACACTGAAGCTTTCTTT.

This clonotype was observed a few times. The genes are TRBV6-1 and TRBJ2-3; tentative D call: TRBD2 (5 bases). The CDR3 covers 15 residues. The V gene's germline CDR1 is MNHNS and CDR2 SASEGT. V lost 4 bases and J lost 1, with 12 bases in between. CDR3 nucleotide sequence: TGTGCCAGCAGTGTCTCCGGGATAGGCACAGATACGCAGTATTTT. Its translation is CASSVSGIGTDTQYF.

This clonotype was seen a few times. This chain links TRBV11-1 with TRBJ2-5; the D is unclear. CDR3 length: 15 amino acids. V lost 1 base, J lost 0 bases, and 9 bases lay in between. From germline, CDR1 is SGHAT and CDR2 FQDESV (reference sequence). CDR3 in amino acids: CASSLGENYQETQYF. In DNA form, the CDR3 reads TGTGCCAGCAGCTTAGGCGAAAACTACCAAGAGACCCAGTACTTC.

In its sample, this clonotype was seen many times. This chain uses TRBV7-2 with TRBJ2-1, with 7 bases aligning to TRBD2. V shed 4 bases and J 8 bases; nucleotides not matched to a gene: 8. This CDR3 is 14 amino acids long. Germline CDR1 and CDR2: SGHTA and FQGNSA. The CDR3 protein is CASSSRVGRDEQFF. CDR3 bases: TGTGCCAGCAGCTCCCGAGTGGGGAGGGATGAGCAGTTCTTC.

This clonotype was found a few times. The chain links TRBV28 to TRBJ2-7, with a weak D call TRBD2 (6 bases). Germline CDR1 MDHEN, CDR2 SYDVKM. Trimming cost V 6 bases and J 4 bases, with 19 bases left between them. The CDR3 has 15 amino acids. CDR3 protein: CASRDAGTGAYEQYF. The CDR3 nucleotides are TGTGCCAGCAGAGATGCCGGGACGGGAGCTTACGAGCAGTACTTC. Full variable domain (missing parts from reference TRBV28 and TRBJ2-7): DVKVTQSSRYLVKRTGEKVFLECVQDMDHENMFWYRQDPGLGLRLIYFSYDVKMKEKGDIPEGYSVSREKKERFSLILESASTNQTSMYLCASRDAGTGAYEQYFGPGTRLTVT.

CDR3 sequence: CASRARWDEQFF. Written as DNA, the CDR3 is TGTGCCAGCAGAGCCCGGTGGGATGAGCAGTTCTTC. The gene calls are TRBV7-6 and TRBJ2-1; D gene ambiguous. From germline, CDR1 is SGHVS and CDR2 FNYEAQ. The CDR3 runs to 12 residues. The V gene lost 6 bases and the J gene lost 8 bases, with 11 bases spanning the gap.

V is TRBV12-3 or TRBV12-4 and J is TRBJ1-6, with TRBD1 matching 10 bases. The CDR3 has 13 amino acids. Trimming removed 7 bases from V and 10 bases from J; junction bases left unmatched: 4. This chain's CDR3 is CASNRDRGSPLHF. In DNA, the CDR3 is TGTGCCAGCAACCGGGACAGGGGATCACCCCTCCACTTT.

A few counts support this clonotype. The chain is built from TRBV7-6 and TRBJ2-3; 12 bases agree with TRBD1. Germline V gene lookup returns CDR1 SGHVS and CDR2 FNYEAQ. The CDR3 sequence is 15 residues long. The V and J ends lost 4 bases and 12 bases, in that order; junction bases with no gene match: 11. The DNA for the CDR3 is TGTGCCAGCAGCTCAACCGGGACAGGGGGCGATTCCCAGTATTTT. Its protein product is CASSSTGTGGDSQYF.

The rearrangement joins TRBV3-1 to TRBJ2-5; D remains unclear. This CDR3 is 14 amino acids long. The V end lost 4 bases, the J end lost 2 bases, and 11 bases lay between the germline ends. From germline, CDR1 is LGHDT and CDR2 YNNKEL (reference sequence). The CDR3 loop reads CASSLSRQQETQYF. The CDR3 nucleotides read TGTGCCAGCAGCCTATCTAGACAACAAGAGACCCAGTACTTC.

This clonotype was recorded a few times. This chain links TRBV28 with TRBJ1-3; D ambiguous. The CDR3 consists of 16 residues. Deletions cut 2 bases from V and 0 bases from J, with 11 bases between. Germline CDR1 and CDR2: MDHEN and SYDVKM. CDR3 bases: TGTGCCAGCAGTTTACCCGGAACCGACTCTGGAAACACCATATATTTT. Translation: CASSLPGTDSGNTIYF.

This clonotype was counted a few times. V is TRBV12-3 or TRBV12-4 and J is TRBJ1-5; TRBD1 is a possible D gene (5 bases). V was trimmed by 7 bases and J by 5 bases, leaving 21 bases between them. CDR3 length: 16 amino acids. The CDR3 DNA follows: TGTGCCAGCAACCCCGAATATCGGGACGGAGATCAGCCCCAGCATTTT. Protein: CASNPEYRDGDQPQHF.

This clonotype has more than one count but fewer than ten. The chain combines TRBV20-1 with TRBJ2-6, with a tentative D call TRBD1 (5 bases). The CDR3 is made up of 14 amino acids. V gave up 5 bases and J gave up 1 base, with 9 bases separating them. CDR1 DFQATT and CDR2 SNEGSKA come from the germline V gene (reference sequence). The CDR3 bases are TGCAGTGCTTTAGGGGATTCTGGGGCCAACGTCCTGACTTTC. Translated, it gives CSALGDSGANVLTF.

This clonotype was observed a few times. This chain links TRBV4-3 with TRBJ2-3; no firm D call. Germline assignment: CDR1 LGHNA and CDR2 YSLEER. CDR3 length: 15 residues. Deletions cut 4 bases from V and 4 bases from J, with 15 bases between. The CDR3: CASSPRAVRSDTQYF. The CDR3 region has the DNA TGCGCCAGCAGCCCCCGCGCGGTACGGTCAGATACGCAGTATTTT.